The present TCR beta chain was sequenced within a study of control samples from healthy donors and cancer patients. The germline CDR1 and CDR2 sequences are LGHDT and YNNKEL (reference sequence). The CDR3 runs to 16 residues. With 5 bases clipped from V and 0 bases from J, the junction kept 8 bases outside the gene matches. This clone has only a few counts. Sequenced by immunoSEQ multiplex PCR; TCRdb stores in-frame clones only, minus some. Of roughly 90,000 clones in the sample, approximately 95% are singletons; the top ten hold over 1.3%. This TCR was sampled from a woman aged 25 to 45 in good health. What was sequenced was blood. The J gene is TRBJ2-7, the V gene TRBV3-1 (or the pseudogene TRBV3-2), with 9 bases aligning to TRBD2. The CDR3 protein is CASSLGRGGASYEQYF. CDR3 in DNA: TGTGCCAGCAGCTTGGGACGCGGGGGGGCCTCCTACGAGCAGTACTTC.